The rows below give T cell receptor beta chains drawn from one sample of a study of radiation and T cells in renal cell carcinoma. Libraries were prepared by immunoSEQ multiplex PCR; TCRdb keeps only in-frame clonotypes and omits some of them. The sample lists about 150,000 clones; about nine tenths were seen once. Material: blood, obtained from a patient whose treatment included radiotherapy and nephrectomy. These receptors came from a woman in her forties or fifties with renal cell carcinoma. Each CDR3 is given with its conserved first and last residue. The D gene is left open where the match is weak. Clone size is shown for a subset of rows, as once, few, many or a class of expanded clone.

len	v_gene	j_gene	abundance	d_gene	CDR3aa	CDR3nt
16	TRBV11-2	TRBJ2-3	.	TRBD2	CASSLGRVRATDTQYF	TGTGCCAGCAGCCTGGGGAGGGTGAGGGCCACAGATACGCAGTATTTT
13	TRBV25-1	TRBJ1-1	.	TRBD1	CASSATGDTEAFF	TGTGCCAGCAGCGCTACAGGGGACACTGAAGCTTTCTTT
16	TRBV4-1	TRBJ2-7	.	TRBD1	CASSHVYRPTGSEQYF	TGCGCCAGCAGCCACGTATATAGACCGACAGGGTCCGAGCAGTACTTC
16	TRBV18	TRBJ2-3	.	TRBD2	CASSPLAGRSTDTQYF	TGTGCCAGCTCACCGTTAGCGGGCCGGAGCACAGATACGCAGTATTTT
15	TRBV7-9	TRBJ1-4	.	.	CASSRWTSSSEKLFF	TGTGCCAGCAGCCGTTGGACAAGCTCGAGCGAAAAACTGTTTTTT
14	TRBV30	TRBJ1-1	few	.	CAWSYRALDTEAFF	TGTGCCTGGAGTTACCGGGCCCTGGACACTGAAGCTTTCTTT
15	TRBV7-9	TRBJ1-5	.	.	CASSLLRQDDQPQHF	TGTGCCAGCAGCCTTCTCCGACAGGACGATCAGCCCCAGCATTTT
15	TRBV5-1	TRBJ1-1	.	.	CASSDQSGVGTEAFF	TGCGCCAGCAGCGACCAATCCGGAGTGGGCACTGAAGCTTTCTTT
16	TRBV2	TRBJ2-6	.	.	CASFWDGRSGANVLTF	TGTGCCAGCTTTTGGGACGGCCGCTCTGGGGCCAACGTCCTGACTTTC
17	TRBV7-9	TRBJ1-2	.	.	CASSSRGQGPKGYGYTF	TGTGCCAGCAGCTCCCGGGGGCAGGGCCCAAAGGGCTATGGCTACACCTTC
15	TRBV5-1	TRBJ1-5	.	.	CASSRDGGMSQPQHF	TGCGCCAGCAGCCGGGACGGGGGGATGAGTCAGCCCCAGCATTTT
16	TRBV27	TRBJ1-2	.	.	CASSLKGGTIIYGYTF	TGTGCCAGCAGTTTAAAGGGGGGTACCATTATTTATGGCTACACCTTC
12	TRBV18	TRBJ2-3	.	.	CASSPIPDTQYF	TGTGCCAGCTCACCGATCCCAGATACGCAGTATTTT
14	TRBV21-1	TRBJ1-2	.	.	CASSSPTTNYGYTF	TGTGCCAGCAGCAGCCCGACCACGAACTATGGCTACACCTTC
14	TRBV29-1	TRBJ2-3	.	TRBD2	CSVLTSGAYDTQYF	TGCAGCGTTCTGACTAGCGGGGCGTACGATACGCAGTATTTT
13	TRBV2	TRBJ1-2	.	.	CAPQNLRNYGYTF	TGTGCCCCTCAAAACTTGAGGAACTATGGCTACACCTTC
15	TRBV7-6	TRBJ1-1	once	TRBD1	CASSLAPDRERGAFF	TGTGCCAGCAGCTTAGCACCGGACAGGGAGAGGGGAGCTTTCTTT
16	TRBV7-2	TRBJ1-4	.	.	CASSWVGFSTNEKLFF	TGTGCCAGCAGCTGGGTCGGGTTTTCAACTAATGAAAAACTGTTTTTT
15	TRBV2	TRBJ2-3	once	.	CASSPPRVIRDTQYF	TGTGCCAGCAGCCCCCCGCGGGTAATCCGGGATACGCAGTATTTT
14	TRBV9	TRBJ1-3	.	.	CASSGTDSGNTIYF	TGTGCCAGCAGCGGGACCGACTCTGGAAACACCATATATTTT
14	TRBV27	TRBJ2-3	.	TRBD1	CASSWGQGSDTQYF	TGTGCCAGCAGTTGGGGACAGGGGTCAGATACGCAGTATTTT
16	TRBV7-9	TRBJ2-4	once	.	CASSLTSGTPKNIQYF	TGTGCCAGCAGTTTGACTTCCGGCACCCCCAAAAACATTCAGTACTTC
13	TRBV7-2	TRBJ1-2	.	.	CASSLAQEIGYTF	TGTGCCAGCAGCTTAGCGCAGGAGATTGGCTACACCTTC
18	TRBV5-6	TRBJ2-6	many	.	CASSLEGDTGYGANVLTF	TGTGCCAGCAGCTTGGAGGGGGATACAGGGTACGGGGCCAACGTCCTGACTTTC
17	TRBV2	TRBJ2-2	.	TRBD2	CASRGTSGGPNTGELFF	TGTGCCAGCAGGGGTACTAGCGGGGGGCCTAACACCGGGGAGCTGTTTTTT
13	TRBV19	TRBJ2-7	.	.	CASSFRLFYEQYF	TGTGCCAGTAGTTTTAGACTCTTCTACGAGCAGTACTTC
14	TRBV19	TRBJ2-1	.	.	CASSTPSSYNEQFF	TGTGCCAGCTCAACACCGAGCTCCTACAATGAGCAGTTCTTC
14	TRBV6-1	TRBJ2-3	.	TRBD2	CAGGLSGGADTQYF	TGTGCCGGCGGCCTTAGCGGGGGGGCAGATACGCAGTATTTT
16	TRBV5-1	TRBJ2-1	.	TRBD2	CASSLRPAGGLNEQFF	TGCGCCAGCAGCTTGAGGCCAGCGGGGGGCCTCAATGAGCAGTTCTTC
16	TRBV7-2	TRBJ1-4	.	TRBD1	CASSSSGTAYNEKLFF	TGTGCCAGCAGCTCTTCCGGGACAGCTTATAATGAAAAACTGTTTTTT
17	TRBV7-6	TRBJ2-1	.	.	CASSLNPGQSTYNEQFF	TGTGCCAGCAGCTTAAACCCGGGGCAGTCTACCTACAATGAGCAGTTCTTC
12	TRBV6-1	TRBJ2-7	.	.	CASTNVTYEQYF	TGTGCCAGCACCAACGTGACCTACGAGCAGTACTTC
13	TRBV10-3	TRBJ1-1	once	.	CAISDSPNTEAFF	TGTGCCATCAGTGACTCCCCGAACACTGAAGCTTTCTTT
15	TRBV28	TRBJ1-3	.	TRBD1	CATLTAGQGLDTIYF	TGTGCCACCCTTACTGCTGGACAGGGGCTGGACACCATATATTTT